These T cell receptor beta chains were read from a single sample in a study of identifying expanded T cells in peripheral blood. Some clones are missing from TCRdb's copy, which holds only in-frame ones; the method was immunoSEQ multiplex PCR. This table holds 90,000 to 110,000 clones, less than 90% found once. Sequencing used blood. These receptors came from a person aged 18 to 75 in good health. Both conserved end residues are part of each CDR3. Fields, in order: J gene, V gene, clone size, D gene, CDR3 DNA, CDR3 protein. The D gene is left open where the match is weak. The listing skips clone size in some rows; elsewhere it reads once, few, many or a size class.

TRBJ2-2 | TRBV5-1 | - | TRBD2 | TGCGCCAGCAGCTTAGCCCCTAGCGGGAGCCACGGGGAGCTGTTTTTT | CASSLAPSGSHGELFF
TRBJ1-2 | TRBV9 | - | TRBD1 | TGTGCCAGCAGCCCGCGACAGGGGGGCCCCTATGGCTACACCTTC | CASSPRQGGPYGYTF
TRBJ2-1 | TRBV6-4 | - | - | TGTGCCAGCAGTCGATCTAGCTCCTACAATGAGCAGTTCTTC | CASSRSSSYNEQFF
TRBJ2-5 | TRBV6-1 | - | - | TGTGCCAGCAGTGCTATGGGGGAGACCCAGTACTTC | CASSAMGETQYF
TRBJ2-2 | TRBV27 | - | - | TGTGCCAGCAGTTTGAGAGGGACGTGGGGCGCCGCCCCCGGGGAGCTGTTTTTT | CASSLRGTWGAAPGELFF
TRBJ2-7 | TRBV7-2 | - | TRBD2 | TGTGCCAGCAGCCCGACTAGCGCCTACGAGCAGTACTTC | CASSPTSAYEQYF
TRBJ2-3 | TRBV29-1 | - | - | TGCAGCGTTGAGGGGGGTTCAACAGATACGCAGTATTTT | CSVEGGSTDTQYF
TRBJ2-5 | TRBV5-4 | - | - | TGTGCCAGCAGCGACGGTGGGGTACGAGAGACCCAGTACTTC | CASSDGGVRETQYF
TRBJ2-3 | TRBV5-1 | once | - | TGCGCCAGCAGCTCAACAGATACGCAGTATTTT | CASSSTDTQYF
TRBJ1-5 | TRBV15 | - | - | TGTGCCACCAGCAGAGATCCAAGGGCTCGCAATCAGCCCCAGCATTTT | CATSRDPRARNQPQHF
TRBJ1-1 | TRBV6-1 | - | TRBD1 | TGTGCCAGCAGTTTAACAGGGGCCTCTGAAGCTTTCTTT | CASSLTGASEAFF
TRBJ2-3 | TRBV2 | - | - | TGTGCCAGCAGGATGCTCACAGATACGCAGTATTTT | CASRMLTDTQYF
TRBJ2-1 | TRBV21-1 | - | - | TGTGCCAGCAGCAATCAGGGGGCCCCTGAGCAGTTCTTC | CASSNQGAPEQFF
TRBJ1-1 | TRBV6-5 | - | - | TGTGCCAGCATCAGGATTGGACGGGCGAACACTGAAGCTTTCTTT | CASIRIGRANTEAFF
TRBJ2-1 | TRBV29-1 | - | TRBD2 | TGCAGCGTTGAGGGCGGGGGGGCGCCTCGAGTTGAGCAGTTCTTC | CSVEGGGAPRVEQFF
TRBJ2-2 | TRBV10-3 | once | TRBD2 | TGTGCCATCAGTGACCGAATTACTAGCGGGAGGAAGAGCGGGGAGCTGTTTTTT | CAISDRITSGRKSGELFF
TRBJ2-7 | TRBV7-9 | - | - | TGTGCCAGCAGCCTCAAAATCAACGAACCCTACGAGCAGTACTTC | CASSLKINEPYEQYF
TRBJ2-1 | TRBV9 | few | TRBD1 | TGTGCCAGCAGCGTCGGCGGGACAGGGTTTTATGAGCAGTTCTTC | CASSVGGTGFYEQFF
TRBJ2-7 | TRBV29-1 | - | - | TGCAGCGTTGGGGGCCTGGGCGGTGCGGAGGAGCAGTACTTC | CSVGGLGGAEEQYF
TRBJ1-3 | TRBV5-1 | - | - | TGCGCCAGCACGTTGGACGGACAAGCCTCTGGAAACACCATATATTTT | CASTLDGQASGNTIYF
TRBJ2-5 | TRBV5-1 | - | - | TGCGCCAGCAGTTCCGGGACGGAAGAGACCCAGTACTTC | CASSSGTEETQYF
TRBJ1-3 | TRBV5-8 | - | - | TGTGCCAGCAGCATCTACTGGACGGCTGGAAACACCATATATTTT | CASSIYWTAGNTIYF
TRBJ2-1 | TRBV27 | few | - | TGTGCCAGCAGTTTAATCAGGGACGATGAGCAGTTCTTC | CASSLIRDDEQFF
TRBJ2-3 | TRBV2 | once | TRBD1 | TGTGCCAGCAGTCATGGGACAGGGGTCGGTACGCAGTATTTT | CASSHGTGVGTQYF
TRBJ1-1 | TRBV5-1 | - | TRBD1 | TGCGCCAGCAGCCCGGAGGGGGCGTACACTGAAGCTTTCTTT | CASSPEGAYTEAFF
TRBJ1-4 | TRBV19 | - | - | TGTGCCAGTAGCCTTAGGGATTCTAATGAAAAACTGTTTTTT | CASSLRDSNEKLFF
TRBJ2-7 | TRBV6-5 | - | TRBD2 | TGTGCCAGCAGTTACGGGACTAGGAGGGAGCAGTACTTC | CASSYGTRREQYF